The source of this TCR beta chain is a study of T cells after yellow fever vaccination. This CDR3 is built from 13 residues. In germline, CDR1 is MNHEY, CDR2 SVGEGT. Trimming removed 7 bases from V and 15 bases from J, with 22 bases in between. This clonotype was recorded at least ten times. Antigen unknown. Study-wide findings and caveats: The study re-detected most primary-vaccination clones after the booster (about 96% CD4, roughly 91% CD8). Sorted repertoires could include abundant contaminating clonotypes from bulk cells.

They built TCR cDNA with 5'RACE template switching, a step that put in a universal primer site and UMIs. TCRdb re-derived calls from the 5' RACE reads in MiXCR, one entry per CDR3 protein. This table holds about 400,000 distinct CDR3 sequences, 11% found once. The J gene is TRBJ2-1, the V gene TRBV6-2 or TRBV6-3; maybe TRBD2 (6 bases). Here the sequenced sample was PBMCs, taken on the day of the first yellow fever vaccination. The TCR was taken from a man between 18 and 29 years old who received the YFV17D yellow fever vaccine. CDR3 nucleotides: TGTGCCAGCACTGGGACTCCGGGGAGATCCCGGTTCTTC. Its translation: CASTGTPGRSRFF.